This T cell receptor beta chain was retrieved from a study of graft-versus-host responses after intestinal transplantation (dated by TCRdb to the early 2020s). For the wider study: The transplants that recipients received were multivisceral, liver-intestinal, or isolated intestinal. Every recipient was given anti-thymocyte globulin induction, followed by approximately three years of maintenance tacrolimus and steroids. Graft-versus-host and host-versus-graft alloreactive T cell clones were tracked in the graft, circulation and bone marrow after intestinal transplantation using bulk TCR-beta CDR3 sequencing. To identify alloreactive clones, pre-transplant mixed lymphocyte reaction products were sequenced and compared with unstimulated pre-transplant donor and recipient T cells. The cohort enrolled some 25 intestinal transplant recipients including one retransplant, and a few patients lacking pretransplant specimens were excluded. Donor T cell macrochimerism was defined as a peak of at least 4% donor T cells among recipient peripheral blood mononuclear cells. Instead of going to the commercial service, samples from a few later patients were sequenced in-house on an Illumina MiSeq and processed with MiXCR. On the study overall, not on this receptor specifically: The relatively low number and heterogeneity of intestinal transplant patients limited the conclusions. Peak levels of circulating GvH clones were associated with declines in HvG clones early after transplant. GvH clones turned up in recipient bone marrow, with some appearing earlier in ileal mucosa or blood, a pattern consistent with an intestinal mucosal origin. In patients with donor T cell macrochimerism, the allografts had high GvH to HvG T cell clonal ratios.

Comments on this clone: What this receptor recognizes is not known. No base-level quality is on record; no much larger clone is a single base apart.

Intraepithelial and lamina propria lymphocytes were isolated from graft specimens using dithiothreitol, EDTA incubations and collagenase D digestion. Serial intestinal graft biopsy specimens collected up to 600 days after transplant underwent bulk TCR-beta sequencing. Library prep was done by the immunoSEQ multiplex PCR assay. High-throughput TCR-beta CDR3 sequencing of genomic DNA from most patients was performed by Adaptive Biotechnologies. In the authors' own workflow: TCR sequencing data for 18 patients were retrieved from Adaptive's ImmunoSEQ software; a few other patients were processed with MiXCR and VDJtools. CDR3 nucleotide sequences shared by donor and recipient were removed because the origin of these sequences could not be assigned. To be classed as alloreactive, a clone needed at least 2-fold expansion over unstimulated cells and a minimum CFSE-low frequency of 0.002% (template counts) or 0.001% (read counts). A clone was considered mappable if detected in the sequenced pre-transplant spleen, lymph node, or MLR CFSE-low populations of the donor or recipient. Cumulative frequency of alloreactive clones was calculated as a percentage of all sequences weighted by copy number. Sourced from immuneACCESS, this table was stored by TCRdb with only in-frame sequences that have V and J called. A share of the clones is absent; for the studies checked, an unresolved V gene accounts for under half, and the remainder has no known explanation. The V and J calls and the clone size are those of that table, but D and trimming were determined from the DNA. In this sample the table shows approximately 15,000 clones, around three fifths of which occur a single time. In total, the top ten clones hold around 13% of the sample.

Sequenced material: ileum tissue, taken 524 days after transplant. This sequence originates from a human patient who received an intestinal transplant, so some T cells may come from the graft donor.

The nucleotides are TGTGCCAGCAGTCCAGGACAGGGAGGGGGCGAGCAGTACTTC. It specifies CASSPGQGGGEQYF. Recombination connected TRBV27 to TRBJ2-7; TRBD1 is perhaps the D gene, given 8 matching bases. The cysteine opens and the phenylalanine closes a CDR3 of 14 amino acids. Only the CDR3 DNA is retained, 42 bases long and in frame from the first base. The CDR1 and CDR2 encoded by the germline V gene (reference sequence) are MNHEY and SMNVEV. The trim is 5 bases for V and 6 bases for J, with a gap of 17 bases between the germline ends.